The 29 T cell receptor beta chains below all came from one sample that was sequenced in a study of blood T cells in healthy people across ages. It was with a sample-barcoded 5' primer and a J-beta primer mix that a second PCR of roughly 7 to 12 cycles was run. TCRdb fed the 5' RACE reads into MiXCR, producing one record per CDR3 protein. Among about 1.8 million distinct CDR3 sequences listed, around 48% were seen once. The sample comprised blood. The receptors shown here come from a woman aged 40 to 50 in good health.

V is TRBV6-2 or TRBV6-3 and J is TRBJ2-7, with D maybe TRBD2 (7 bases). In germline, CDR1 is MNHEY, CDR2 SVGEGT. The CDR3 covers 11 residues. Trimming removed 10 bases from V and 4 bases from J, with 11 bases in between. The CDR3 loop reads CATGGWYEQYF. As DNA, the CDR3 is TGTGCCACGGGGGGCTGGTACGAGCAGTACTTC.

The chain employs TRBV6-2 or TRBV6-3 and TRBJ2-7; D possibly matches TRBD1 or TRBD2 (6 bases each). Trimming left V 7 bases short and J 3 bases short, with 22 bases between. Germline-derived CDR1 and CDR2 are MNHEY and SVGEGT. This CDR3 has 16 residues. This CDR3 is CASNPPGVQGLYEQYF. The DNA of the CDR3 is TGTGCCAGCAACCCACCGGGGGTCCAGGGGCTCTACGAGCAGTACTTC.

This clonotype has just a few counts. CDR3 residues: CSAPEQGSTEAFF. In nucleotides, the CDR3 is TGCAGTGCTCCCGAGCAGGGAAGCACTGAAGCTTTCTTT. V gene TRBV20-1 combines with J gene TRBJ1-1; perhaps TRBD1 as D (5 bases). Germline V gene sequence: CDR1 DFQATT, CDR2 SNEGSKA (reference sequence). CDR3 length equals 13 residues. V lost 5 bases to trimming and J lost 4 bases, with 14 bases between them.

The CDR3 bases are TGTGCCAGCAGCGCGGGGTCTGGGTACACTGAAGCTTTCTTT. Protein: CASSAGSGYTEAFF. This chain connects TRBV7-2 to TRBJ1-1, with D uncertain. Trimming left V 5 bases short and J 3 bases short, with 13 bases between. This CDR3 comprises 14 residues. Germline V gene lookup returns CDR1 SGHTA and CDR2 FQGNSA.

The gene calls are TRBV10-3 and TRBJ2-7, with TRBD2 matching over 10 bases. V shed 8 bases and J 2 bases; nucleotides not matched to a gene: 6. Germline V gives CDR1 ENHRY, CDR2 SYGVKD. This CDR3 is 14 amino acids long. CDR3 nucleotide sequence: TGTGCCATCTGTCCAAGCGGGGGGGCCTACGAGCAGTACTTC. Protein sequence: CAICPSGGAYEQYF.

The rearrangement uses TRBV27 and TRBJ2-3; D may correspond to TRBD1 or TRBD2 (6 bases each). CDR1 and CDR2 (germline): MNHEY, SMNVEV (reference sequence). Trimming stripped 6 bases from V and 1 base from J, with 11 bases between. The CDR3 is made up of 14 amino acids. CDR3 loop: CASRLEGGTDTQYF. In DNA form, the CDR3 reads TGTGCCAGCAGGTTGGAGGGGGGCACAGATACGCAGTATTTT.

This clonotype occurred a few times. The V and J genes are TRBV12-3 or TRBV12-4 and TRBJ1-5; TRBD1 matches 9 bases. The V and J ends lost 5 bases and 7 bases, in that order; junction bases with no gene match: 0. The CDR3 extends over 12 amino acids. The CDR3 loop reads CASSDRGQPQHF. CDR3 DNA sequence: TGTGCCAGCAGTGACAGGGGGCAGCCCCAGCATTTT.

This clonotype was observed a handful of times. The V and J genes are TRBV5-1 and TRBJ1-1, with a tentative D call TRBD1 (6 bases). Looked up from germline, CDR1 is SGHRS and CDR2 is YFSETQ. V lost 5 bases and J 0 bases, leaving 17 bases between the germline ends. The CDR3 runs to 16 residues. The CDR3 here is CASRTTGPALNTEAFF. As DNA, the CDR3 is TGCGCCAGCAGAACGACAGGTCCGGCTTTGAACACTGAAGCTTTCTTT.

This clonotype was counted a few times. This chain joins TRBV13 and TRBJ2-1, with TRBD2 matching 9 bases. Per germline, CDR1 PRHDT and CDR2 FYEKMQ (reference sequence). The CDR3 runs 14 residues. The J segment lost 7 bases and the V segment lost 5 bases, leaving 6 bases of the junction unmatched. The CDR3 DNA is TGTGCCAGCAGCGGGGCGGGGGGGCGGAATGAGCAGTTCTTC. Its translation is CASSGAGGRNEQFF.

J is TRBJ2-2 and V is TRBV9; D possibly matches TRBD1 or TRBD2 (6 bases each). V was shortened by 1 base and J by 3 bases, with 10 bases between the two germline ends. Germline assignment: CDR1 SGDLS and CDR2 YYNGEE. The length of the CDR3 is 15 residues. CDR3 amino acids: CASSVQGTDTGELFF. The CDR3 bases are TGTGCCAGCAGCGTACAGGGGACTGACACCGGGGAGCTGTTTTTT.

This clonotype occurred a few times. CDR3 coding DNA: TGCGCCAGCAGCCAAGTTCCGGGTGGGGAGACCCAGTACTTC. Protein sequence: CASSQVPGGETQYF. The chain combines TRBV4-3 with TRBJ2-5; D unresolved. Trimming removed 1 base at V and 5 bases at J, with 11 bases between. CDR3 size: 14 residues. CDR1 and CDR2 (germline): LGHNA, YSLEER.

About this clonotype itself: One end of the junction does not line up with germline, which may come from a read error. The V and J genes are TRBV6-6 and TRBJ2-7; weak D call: TRBD1 (5 bases). Germline V gene sequence: CDR1 MNHNY, CDR2 SVGAGI (reference sequence). This CDR3 comprises 12 residues. CDR3 sequence: CASSIQGYGQYF. CDR3 nucleotides: TGTGCCAGCAGTATTCAGGGCTACGGGCAGTACTTC.

J is TRBJ1-1 and V is TRBV28; possible D gene TRBD1, 5 bases. The CDR3 has 15 residues. Trimming cost V 5 bases and J 1 base, with 14 bases left between them. The germline gives CDR1 MDHEN, CDR2 SYDVKM. This CDR3 reads CASSAPGGGNTEAFF. For the CDR3, the DNA is TGTGCCAGCAGTGCACCCGGGGGAGGGAACACTGAAGCTTTCTTT.

In this sample, this clonotype turned up once. DNA of the CDR3: TGTGCCAGCAGTTTAAAAGGGATATATGGCTACACCTTC. As protein: CASSLKGIYGYTF. The chain combines TRBV28 with TRBJ1-2; no clear D. V was pared by 2 bases and J by 5 bases, with 9 bases between. In germline, CDR1 is MDHEN, CDR2 SYDVKM. This CDR3 is built from 13 residues.

In the case of this clonotype: Germline is not matched at one junction end, which may reflect a read error. The J gene is TRBJ1-5, the V gene TRBV10-3; 8 nucleotides agree with TRBD1. Germline lookup yields CDR1 ENHRY and CDR2 SYGVKD. The CDR3 covers 16 residues. CDR3: CAISKSGQGFGQPQHF. CDR3 sequence (DNA): TGTGCCATCAGTAAGTCAGGACAGGGTTTTGGTCAGCCCCAGCATTTT.

The sample holds many counts of this clonotype. V gene TRBV6-1 combines with J gene TRBJ2-7, with TRBD1 identical over 11 bases. The CDR3 extends over 12 amino acids. Germline loops: CDR1 MNHNS, CDR2 SASEGT. After removal of 10 bases from V and 3 bases from J, the junction contained 2 bases not matched to a gene. DNA for the CDR3: TGTGCCACGGGACAGGGGGTCTACGAGCAGTACTTC. Its protein is CATGQGVYEQYF.

The chain carries TRBV6-2 or TRBV6-3 and TRBJ2-7, with 9 bases aligning to TRBD1. Germline CDR1 and CDR2: MNHEY and SVGEGT. J was trimmed by 9 bases and V by 5 bases; bases with no gene match: 5. The CDR3 runs 12 residues. CDR3 in DNA: TGTGCCAGCAGTGGGACAGGGCGCGGGCAGTACTTC. Its protein product is CASSGTGRGQYF.

This clonotype was picked up a small number of times. This chain connects TRBV6-5 to TRBJ2-5, with D possibly matching TRBD2 (6 bases). The V end was cut by 5 bases, the J end by 5 bases, with 15 bases between. The CDR3 is 14 amino acids. CDR1 is MNHEY and CDR2 is SVGAGI in the germline V gene. This CDR3 is CASSPGTFGETQYF. CDR3 DNA: TGTGCCAGCAGTCCAGGGACTTTCGGGGAGACCCAGTACTTC.

This clonotype was recorded only once. The rearrangement joins TRBV7-2 to TRBJ2-1, with 9 bases that match TRBD2. The junction had 6 bases not matched to a gene; V was cut back by 4 bases and J by 5 bases. This CDR3 comprises 15 residues. Germline V gene sequence: CDR1 SGHTA, CDR2 FQGNSA. In DNA, the CDR3 is TGTGCCAGCAGCTCTCTAGCGGGGTGGAACAATGAGCAGTTCTTC. It specifies CASSSLAGWNNEQFF. The complete variable domain, with remaining parts taken from reference TRBV7-2 and TRBJ2-1, reads GAGVSQSPSNKVTEKGKDVELRCDPISGHTALYWYRQSLGQGLEFLIYFQGNSAPDKSGLPSDRFSAERTGGSVSTLTIQRTQQEDSAVYLCASSSLAGWNNEQFFGPGTRLTVL.

The gene calls are TRBV4-1 and TRBJ2-1; a possible D gene is TRBD1 (6 bases). Germline CDR1 reads MGHRA; CDR2 reads YSYEKL. V was trimmed by 0 bases and J by 9 bases, leaving 9 bases between them. This CDR3 has 13 amino acids. For the CDR3, the DNA is TGCGCCAGCAGCCAAGATCAGGGGTTTGAGCAGTTCTTC. This encodes CASSQDQGFEQFF.

This chain links TRBV9 with TRBJ2-1; 10 bases map to TRBD2. The germline V gene encodes CDR1 SGDLS and CDR2 YYNGEE. With V trimmed by 3 bases and J by 5 bases, 5 bases remained unmatched. The CDR3 is made up of 15 amino acids. The CDR3 sequence: CASSGGLAANNEQFF. The DNA of the CDR3 is TGTGCCAGCAGCGGTGGACTAGCGGCCAACAATGAGCAGTTCTTC.

This clonotype was seen only a few times. The J gene is TRBJ2-1, the V gene TRBV9, with D uncertain. V shed 6 bases and J shed 1 base, with 26 bases lying between them. The CDR3 sequence is 19 residues long. Germline CDR1 SGDLS, CDR2 YYNGEE. CDR3 in DNA: TGTGCCAGCATGTCTGGTGGGGTATCCGCTTGGGCTTCCTACAATGAGCAGTTCTTC. As protein: CASMSGGVSAWASYNEQFF.

This chain joins TRBV5-6 and TRBJ1-6; TRBD1 aligns across 9 bases. V was clipped by 5 bases and J by 8 bases; unmatched bases: 8. Per germline, CDR1 SGHDT and CDR2 YYEEEE. The CDR3 is 15 residues long. The CDR3 DNA follows: TGTGCCAGCAGTCCCGGGACAGGGTTTCATTCACCCCTCCACTTT. This codes for CASSPGTGFHSPLHF.

This clonotype was detected only once. The gene calls are TRBV7-2 and TRBJ2-3; 10 bases fit TRBD2. The V and J ends lost 0 bases and 5 bases, in that order; junction bases with no gene match: 5. This CDR3 contains 16 residues. Germline CDR1 SGHTA, CDR2 FQGNSA. The CDR3 region is CASSLAWSGGEDTQYF. CDR3 DNA sequence: TGTGCCAGCAGCTTAGCGTGGAGCGGGGGGGAAGATACGCAGTATTTT.

This clonotype was detected only a few times. The chain combines TRBV9 with TRBJ1-2; D is possibly TRBD1 (6 bases). V was clipped by 0 bases and J by 3 bases, with 15 bases between them. CDR3 length equals 16 residues. The germline V gene has CDR1 SGDLS and CDR2 YYNGEE. DNA for the CDR3: TGTGCCAGCAGCGTAGATCGCGGGGGGCGAGACTATGGCTACACCTTC. This codes for CASSVDRGGRDYGYTF.

The chain recombines TRBV7-2 with TRBJ2-7, with TRBD2 matching 8 bases. J gave up 1 base and V 1 base, and 15 bases lay outside the gene matches. CDR1 and CDR2 (germline): SGHTA, FQGNSA. This CDR3 is 19 amino acids long. The CDR3 nucleotides are TGTGCCAGCAGCTTAGTGGGGGGGCGGGGGGTAACTAAATCCTACGAGCAGTACTTC. Protein sequence: CASSLVGGRGVTKSYEQYF.

V gene TRBV24-1 combines with J gene TRBJ2-4, with D tentatively TRBD1 (6 bases). This CDR3 spans 20 amino acids. With 3 bases removed from V and 1 base from J, the gap between germline ends came to 24 bases. The germline gives CDR1 KGHDR, CDR2 SFDVKD. Here the CDR3 reads CATSDTGPGIGSGAKNIQYF. For the CDR3, the DNA is TGTGCCACCAGTGATACAGGGCCCGGGATTGGGAGTGGGGCCAAAAACATTCAGTACTTC.

This clonotype has only one observation. The gene calls are TRBV20-1 and TRBJ2-1, with D perhaps TRBD1 or TRBD2 (5 bases each). Germline V lookup: CDR1 DFQATT, CDR2 SNEGSKA (reference sequence). With 5 bases removed from V and 4 bases from J, the gap between germline ends came to 18 bases. This CDR3 comprises 15 residues. The CDR3, as DNA: TGCAGTGCTCGTGAACGGGACCTATCTTACAATGAGCAGTTCTTC. Translating it yields CSARERDLSYNEQFF.

This clonotype appeared a few times. J is TRBJ2-4 and V is TRBV7-2; TRBD2 matches at 8 bases. The CDR3 sequence is 16 residues long. Germline trimming cut 2 bases from V and 7 bases from J; bases unmatched to any gene: 10. In germline, CDR1 is SGHTA, CDR2 FQGNSA. The chain's CDR3 is CASSLSPAGGGNIQYF. In DNA, the CDR3 is TGTGCCAGCAGCTTATCCCCGGCGGGGGGCGGGAACATTCAGTACTTC.